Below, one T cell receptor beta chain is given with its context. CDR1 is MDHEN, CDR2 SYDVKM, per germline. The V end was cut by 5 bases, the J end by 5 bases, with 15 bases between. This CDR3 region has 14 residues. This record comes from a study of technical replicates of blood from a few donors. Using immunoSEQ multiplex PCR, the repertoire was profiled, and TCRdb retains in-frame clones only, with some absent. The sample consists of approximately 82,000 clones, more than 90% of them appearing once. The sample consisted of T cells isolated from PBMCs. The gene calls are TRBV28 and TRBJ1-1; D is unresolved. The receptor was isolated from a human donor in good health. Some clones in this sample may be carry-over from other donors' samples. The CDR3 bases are TGTGCCAGCAGTCCACCCGGGAGATGGACTGAAGCTTTCTTT. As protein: CASSPPGRWTEAFF.